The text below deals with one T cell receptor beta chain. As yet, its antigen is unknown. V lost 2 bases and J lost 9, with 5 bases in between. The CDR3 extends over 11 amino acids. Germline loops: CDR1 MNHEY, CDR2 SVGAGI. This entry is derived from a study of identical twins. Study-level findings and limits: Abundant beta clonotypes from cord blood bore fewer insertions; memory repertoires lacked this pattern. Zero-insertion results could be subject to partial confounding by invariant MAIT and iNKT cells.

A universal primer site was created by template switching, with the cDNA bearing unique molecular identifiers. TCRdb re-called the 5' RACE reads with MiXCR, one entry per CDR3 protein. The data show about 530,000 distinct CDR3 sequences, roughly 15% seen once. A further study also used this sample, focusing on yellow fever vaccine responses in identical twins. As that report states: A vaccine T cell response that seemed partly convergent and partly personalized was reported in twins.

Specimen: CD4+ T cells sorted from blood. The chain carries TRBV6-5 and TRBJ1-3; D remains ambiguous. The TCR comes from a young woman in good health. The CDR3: CASSYGSTIYF. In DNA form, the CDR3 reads TGTGCCAGCAGTTACGGTAGCACCATATATTTT.